This TCR beta chain was captured in a study of shared T cell receptors in the human thymus. There are 17 residues in the CDR3. Clones were read by immunoSEQ multiplex PCR, and TCRdb kept only the in-frame ones, dropping some. The table lists 720,000 or so clones, 80% to 90% of them singletons. The data were also submitted as part of a second study, on human thymus T cells. That report adds: Corrective cardiac operations yielded the resected thymus tissue. Use of V and J genes seemed skewed within the thymic and blood repertoires. Reports from related research described highly overlapping thymic repertoires among unrelated individuals.

The sequenced sample was thymocytes. This chain connects TRBV21-1 to TRBJ1-1; TRBD1, as called in the table, went unchecked against the DNA. TRBV21-1 is classified as a pseudogene. The receptor was derived from a girl under three years old with a congenital heart defect. The CDR3 is CASLRWDRGISVTEAFF. CDR3 sequence (DNA): TGTGCCAGCCTACGATGGGACAGGGGTATCTCGGTCACTGAAGCTTTCTTT.